The subject of this entry is one TCR beta chain. This entry is derived from a study of blood T cell repertoires in COVID-19. CDR1 is SGHNT, CDR2 YYREEE, per germline (reference sequence). The CDR3 totals 16 residues. V was pared by 5 bases and J by 0 bases, with 12 bases between. In the authors' methods: For nucleated cells, counts were estimated from reference gene primer amplification. Clones were read by immunoSEQ multiplex PCR, and TCRdb kept only the in-frame ones, dropping some. The V and J calls and clone size are taken from that table; D and trimming were inferred from the DNA. The sample consists of about 86,000 clones, more than 65% of them appearing once.

Material for sequencing was peripheral blood. This chain connects TRBV5-4 to TRBJ2-6, with D perhaps matching TRBD1 (6 bases). The sequence derives from a man between 70 and 80 years old with acute or convalescent COVID-19. The CDR3 sequence is CASSTQGISGANVLTF. Here the CDR3 DNA reads TGTGCCAGCAGTACCCAGGGGATCTCTGGGGCCAACGTCCTGACTTTC.